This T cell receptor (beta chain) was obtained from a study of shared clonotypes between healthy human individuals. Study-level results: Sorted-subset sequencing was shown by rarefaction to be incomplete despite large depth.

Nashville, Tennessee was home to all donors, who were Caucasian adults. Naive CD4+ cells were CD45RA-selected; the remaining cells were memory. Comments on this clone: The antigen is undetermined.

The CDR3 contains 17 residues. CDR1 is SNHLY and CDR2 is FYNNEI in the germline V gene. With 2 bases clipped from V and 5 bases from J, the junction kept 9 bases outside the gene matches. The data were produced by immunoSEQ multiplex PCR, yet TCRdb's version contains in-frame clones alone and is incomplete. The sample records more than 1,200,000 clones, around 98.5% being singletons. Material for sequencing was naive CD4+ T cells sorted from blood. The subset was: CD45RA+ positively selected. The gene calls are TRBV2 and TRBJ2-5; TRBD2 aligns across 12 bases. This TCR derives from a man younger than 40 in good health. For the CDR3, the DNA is TGTGCCAGCAGTGAATTACGACTAGCGGGAGAGGGGGAGACCCAGTACTTC. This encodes CASSELRLAGEGETQYF.